One sample yielded the 4 T cell receptor beta chains listed below, sequenced in a study of blood T cell repertoires in COVID-19. Sequencing was performed with immunoSEQ multiplex PCR; in TCRdb, only in-frame clones are kept and a portion is missing. The sample has about 100,000 clones, around four fifths seen once. Sequencing was performed on peripheral blood. The receptors here all came from a man aged 50 to 60 with active or convalescent COVID-19.

The CDR3 loop reads CASSFRDRGEGEQFF. Written as DNA, the CDR3 is TGCGCCAGCAGCTTCCGGGACAGGGGTGAGGGTGAGCAGTTCTTC. The V and J genes are TRBV5-1 and TRBJ2-1; 10 bases line up with TRBD1. CDR1 SGHRS and CDR2 YFSETQ come from the germline V gene. The J segment lost 9 bases and the V segment lost 2 bases, leaving 8 bases of the junction unmatched. The CDR3 is 15 residues long.

The chain combines TRBV5-4 with TRBJ2-5, with 7 positions matching TRBD2. V was pared by 4 bases and J by 4 bases, with 7 bases of the junction left unmatched. The CDR3 extends over 14 amino acids. Germline CDR1 is SGHNT and CDR2 is YYREEE (reference sequence). The CDR3 region has the DNA TGTGCCAGCAGCCCAACTCCGGGGGGAGAGACCCAGTACTTC. It is translated as CASSPTPGGETQYF.

This chain uses TRBV9 with TRBJ1-6; 9 bases are shared with TRBD1. V lost 4 bases and J lost 9; bases outside the gene matches: 8. The germline V gene has CDR1 SGDLS and CDR2 YYNGEE. The CDR3 spans 15 residues. The CDR3 loop is CASSSTGGQGSPLHF. The CDR3, as DNA: TGTGCCAGCAGCTCGACAGGGGGGCAGGGTTCACCCCTCCACTTT.

V is TRBV27 and J is TRBJ1-5; D is possibly TRBD1 (5 bases). V was trimmed by 3 bases and J by 7 bases, leaving 13 bases between them. The length of the CDR3 is 14 residues. CDR1 and CDR2 (germline): MNHEY, SMNVEV (reference sequence). CDR3 protein: CASSFAQGRQPQHF. The DNA for the CDR3 is TGTGCCAGCAGTTTCGCCCAGGGTAGACAGCCCCAGCATTTT.